This TCR beta chain was observed in a study of CD8+ T cells in alopecia areata. Overall study: Once tofacitinib had been taken for 6 to 18 months, 6 months off drug followed.

This clone has ten or more counts. Its matching antigen is unknown. Other DNA sequences within the sample encode an identical CDR3. CDR3 size: 15 residues. Per germline, CDR1 MDHEN and CDR2 SYDVKM. Deletions cut 1 base from V and 1 base from J, with 11 bases between. Extraction of RNA preceded its reverse transcription into cDNA, which served as the sequencing template. The assay was immunoSEQ multiplex PCR, and TCRdb's table has in-frame clones only and misses some. The table shows about 210,000 clones, with approximately 40% occurring only once. Treatment given: oral pan-JAK inhibitor, 5-10 mg twice daily. The authors sorted CD4+ and CD8+ T cells from PBMCs. Study-wide points: Scalp sample sequencing also detects resident alphabeta T cells of normal skin. Expanded CD8+ clones among the top 100, and scalp clonality, were significantly decreased by tofacitinib.

The chain is built from TRBV28 and TRBJ2-7; D is unclear. The sequences come from CD4+ T cells sorted from blood, collected at approximately week 37, from a patient treated with tofacitinib. The sequence came from a human donor with alopecia areata. CDR3: CASSLSPRSSYEQYF. The CDR3 bases are TGTGCCAGCAGTTTATCCCCAAGGTCTTCCTACGAGCAGTACTTC.